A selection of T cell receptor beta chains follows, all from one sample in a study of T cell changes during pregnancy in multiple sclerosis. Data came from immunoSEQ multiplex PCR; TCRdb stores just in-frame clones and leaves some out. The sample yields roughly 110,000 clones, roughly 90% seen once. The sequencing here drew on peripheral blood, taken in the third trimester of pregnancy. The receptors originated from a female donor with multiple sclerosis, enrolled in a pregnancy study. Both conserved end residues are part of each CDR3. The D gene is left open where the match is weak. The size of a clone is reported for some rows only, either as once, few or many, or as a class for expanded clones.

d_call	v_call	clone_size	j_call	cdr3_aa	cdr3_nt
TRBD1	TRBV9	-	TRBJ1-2	CASSGGRQGSGYTF	TGTGCCAGCAGCGGGGGACGACAGGGAAGTGGCTACACCTTC
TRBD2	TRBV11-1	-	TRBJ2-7	CASRRTSGDTYEQYF	TGTGCCAGCAGGCGGACTAGCGGGGATACCTACGAGCAGTACTTC
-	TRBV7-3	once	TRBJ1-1	CASSRGSMNTEAFF	TGTGCCAGCAGCCGGGGGTCTATGAACACTGAAGCTTTCTTT
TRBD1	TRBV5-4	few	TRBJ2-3	CASSLGQGITDTQYF	TGTGCCAGCAGCTTAGGACAGGGAATCACAGATACGCAGTATTTT
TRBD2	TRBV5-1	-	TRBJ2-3	CASSFDGGDTQYF	TGCGCCAGCAGCTTTGACGGGGGGGATACGCAGTATTTT
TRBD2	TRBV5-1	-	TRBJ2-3	CASSLSSGYTDTQYF	TGCGCCAGCAGCTTGTCTAGCGGGTACACAGATACGCAGTATTTT
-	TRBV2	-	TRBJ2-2	CASSVSTSYSGELFF	TGTGCCAGCAGTGTTTCTACTAGCTACTCCGGGGAGCTGTTTTTT
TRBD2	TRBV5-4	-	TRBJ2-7	CASSLDLAGGTYEQYF	TGTGCCAGCAGCTTGGATCTAGCGGGAGGGACCTACGAGCAGTACTTC
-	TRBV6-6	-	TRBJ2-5	CASSEGRETQYF	TGTGCCAGCAGTGAGGGGAGGGAGACCCAGTACTTC
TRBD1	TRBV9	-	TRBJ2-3	CASSRGRETDTQYF	TGTGCCAGCAGCAGGGGGCGCGAAACAGATACGCAGTATTTT
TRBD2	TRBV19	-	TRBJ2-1	CASSFAGGLVGFF	TGTGCCAGTAGTTTTGCGGGGGGATTAGTCGGGTTCTTC
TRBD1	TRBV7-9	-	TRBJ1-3	CASSSPGQGSHTIYF	TGTGCCAGCAGCTCTCCGGGACAGGGGTCTCACACCATATATTTT
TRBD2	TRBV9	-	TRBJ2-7	CASSVDGSGSYEQYF	TGTGCCAGCAGCGTAGATGGTAGCGGGAGTTACGAGCAGTACTTC
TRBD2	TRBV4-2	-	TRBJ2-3	CASSPHPGGLAGGTASTDTQYF	TGTGCCAGCAGCCCACACCCTGGGGGACTAGCGGGGGGAACGGCTAGCACAGATACGCAGTATTTT
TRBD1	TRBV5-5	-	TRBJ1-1	CASRGQGVTEAFF	TGTGCCAGCAGGGGACAGGGCGTAACTGAAGCTTTCTTT
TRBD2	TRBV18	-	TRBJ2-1	CASSPLAGDNEQFF	TGTGCCAGCTCACCACTAGCGGGGGACAATGAGCAGTTCTTC
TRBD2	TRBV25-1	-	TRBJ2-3	CASSSPGGRDTQYF	TGTGCCAGCTCCTCCCCGGGGGGGAGGGATACGCAGTATTTT
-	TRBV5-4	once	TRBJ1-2	CASSLEQPMSKGYTF	TGTGCCAGCAGCTTGGAACAGCCTATGTCTAAAGGCTACACCTTC
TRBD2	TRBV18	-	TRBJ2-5	CASSPPRGESQETQYF	TGTGCCAGCTCACCACCGCGGGGGGAGTCTCAAGAGACCCAGTACTTC
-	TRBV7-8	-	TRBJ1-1	CASSPLPGGGNTEAFF	TGTGCCAGCAGCCCCCTTCCGGGGGGCGGGAACACTGAAGCTTTCTTT
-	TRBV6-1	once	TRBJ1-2	CASSELRDTQGYTF	TGTGCCAGCAGTGAATTGAGAGACACCCAGGGCTACACCTTC
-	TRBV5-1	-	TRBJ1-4	CASSLVPTSAARVREKLFF	TGCGCCAGCAGCTTGGTCCCCACGTCAGCGGCGCGGGTTCGCGAAAAACTGTTTTTT
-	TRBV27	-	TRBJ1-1	CASSLSRGVLFTEAFF	TGTGCCAGCAGTTTATCTCGGGGGGTCTTATTCACTGAAGCTTTCTTT
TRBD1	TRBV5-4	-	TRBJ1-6	CASSMPGQGSPLHF	TGTGCCAGCAGCATGCCGGGACAGGGGTCACCCCTCCACTTT
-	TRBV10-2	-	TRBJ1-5	CASGGFDQPQHF	TGCGCCAGCGGCGGATTCGATCAGCCCCAGCATTTT
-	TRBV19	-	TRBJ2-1	CASRIHALTYNEQFF	TGTGCCAGTAGAATTCACGCCCTGACTTATAATGAGCAGTTCTTC
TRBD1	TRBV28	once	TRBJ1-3	CASSATGRRNTIYF	TGTGCCAGCAGTGCGACAGGGAGAAGAAACACCATATATTTT
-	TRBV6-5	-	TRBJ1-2	CASSGAGGTYGYTF	TGTGCCAGCAGCGGTGCGGGGGGGACCTATGGCTACACCTTC
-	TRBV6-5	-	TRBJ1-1	CASRPRGGTEAFF	TGTGCCAGCAGACCCCGGGGAGGCACTGAAGCTTTCTTT
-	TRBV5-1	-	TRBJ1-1	CASSLAPGNTEAFF	TGCGCCAGCAGCTTGGCCCCCGGGAACACTGAAGCTTTCTTT
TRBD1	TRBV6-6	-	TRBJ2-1	CASSSGTGPYNEQFF	TGTGCCAGCAGTTCCGGGACAGGGCCTTACAATGAGCAGTTCTTC
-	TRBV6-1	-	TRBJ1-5	CASSERGYNQPQHF	TGTGCCAGCAGTGAAAGAGGCTACAATCAGCCCCAGCATTTT
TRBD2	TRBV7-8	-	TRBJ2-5	CASSFRLAGVIGSSYF	TGTGCCAGCAGCTTCCGGCTAGCGGGAGTTATAGGGTCCAGTTACTTC
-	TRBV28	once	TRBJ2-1	CASSRTSLDEQFF	TGTGCCAGCAGTAGAACTAGTTTAGATGAGCAGTTCTTC
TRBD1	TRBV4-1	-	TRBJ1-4	CASSRDRGGNEKLFF	TGCGCCAGCAGCCGAGACAGGGGAGGGAATGAAAAACTGTTTTTT
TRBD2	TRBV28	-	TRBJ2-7	CASTTSQLAGGLSEQYF	TGTGCCAGCACCACCTCCCAACTAGCGGGAGGGCTGTCCGAGCAGTACTTC
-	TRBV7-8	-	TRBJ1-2	CASSHKIQGNGYTF	TGTGCCAGCAGCCACAAAATACAGGGCAATGGCTACACCTTC
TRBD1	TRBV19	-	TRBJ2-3	CASSQGQLGDTQYF	TGTGCCAGTAGTCAGGGACAGCTCGGGGATACGCAGTATTTT
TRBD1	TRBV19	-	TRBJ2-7	CASSIAGQGDYEQYF	TGTGCCAGTAGTATAGCCGGACAGGGGGACTACGAGCAGTACTTC
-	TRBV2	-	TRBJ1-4	CASSVGLREKLFF	TGTGCCAGCAGTGTGGGGCTGCGAGAAAAACTGTTTTTT
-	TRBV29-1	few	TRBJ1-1	CSVARRDIALVDF	TGCAGCGTTGCTCGGAGGGATATAGCGCTGGTCGACTTT
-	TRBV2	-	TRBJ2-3	CASRARGLNYTDTQYF	TGTGCCAGCAGAGCCCGAGGACTGAACTACACAGATACGCAGTATTTT
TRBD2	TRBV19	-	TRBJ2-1	CASSILAGGVSPLGEQFF	TGTGCCAGTAGTATCCTAGCGGGGGGGGTATCCCCCCTAGGCGAGCAGTTCTTC